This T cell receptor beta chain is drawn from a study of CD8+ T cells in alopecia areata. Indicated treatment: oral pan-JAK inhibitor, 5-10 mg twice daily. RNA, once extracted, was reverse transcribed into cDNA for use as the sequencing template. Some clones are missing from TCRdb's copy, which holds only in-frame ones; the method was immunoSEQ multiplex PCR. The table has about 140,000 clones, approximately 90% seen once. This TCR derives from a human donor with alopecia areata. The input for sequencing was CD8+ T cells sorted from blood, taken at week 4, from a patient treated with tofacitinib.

The CDR3 loop reads CASSQDMAGELFF. The DNA for the CDR3 is TGCGCCAGCAGCCAAGATATGGCCGGGGAGCTGTTTTTT. The V call is TRBV4-1, the J call TRBJ2-2; D gene ambiguous. V was pared by 0 bases and J by 6 bases, with 5 bases between. The germline V gene has CDR1 MGHRA and CDR2 YSYEKL. The CDR3 totals 13 residues.